This entry lists 8 T cell receptor beta chains sequenced from one sample in a study of shared clonotypes between healthy human individuals. Here immunoSEQ multiplex PCR was the method, and the copy in TCRdb shows in-frame clones only, minus some. This table holds more than 900,000 clones, about 80% found once. Material: memory CD4+ T cells from PBMCs. The subset here: CD45RA-negative fraction. These receptors all stem from a man between 18 and 29 years old in good health. Some clones in this sample may be carry-over from other donors' samples.

The chain combines TRBV9 with TRBJ2-7, with D possibly matching TRBD2 (6 bases). The V gene lost 0 bases and the J gene lost 2 bases, with 15 bases spanning the gap. Germline V gene sequence: CDR1 SGDLS, CDR2 YYNGEE. The CDR3 contains 16 residues. The CDR3: CASSVVRGGEPYEQYF. CDR3 sequence (DNA): TGTGCCAGCAGCGTAGTAAGAGGCGGGGAACCCTACGAGCAGTACTTC.

The chain combines TRBV30 with TRBJ2-5; 9 bases are a match to TRBD1. The CDR3 is 16 residues long. Germline-derived CDR1 and CDR2 are GTSNPN and SVGIG (reference sequence). The trim removed 0 bases at V and 2 bases at J, leaving 7 bases unmatched. This CDR3 reads CAWSVQTGGGQETQYF. The CDR3 coding sequence is TGTGCCTGGAGTGTACAGACAGGGGGTGGTCAAGAGACCCAGTACTTC. The variable domain in full, completed from reference TRBV30 and TRBJ2-5, reads SQTIHQWPATLVQPVGSPLSLECTVEGTSNPNLYWYRQAAGRGLQLLFYSVGIGQISSEVPQNLSASRPQDRQFILSSKKLLLSDSGFYLCAWSVQTGGGQETQYFGPGTRLLVL.

Many counts were recorded for this clone. This chain connects TRBV7-9 to TRBJ2-7, with D uncertain. V lost 6 bases and J lost 0, with 15 bases in between. CDR3 size: 15 residues. The germline V gene has CDR1 SEHNR and CDR2 FQNEAQ (reference sequence). Written as DNA, the CDR3 is TGTGCCAGCAGTTTATTCCCGGTCAACTCCTACGAGCAGTACTTC. Its protein is CASSLFPVNSYEQYF.

The J gene is TRBJ1-1, the V gene TRBV6-6; weak D call: TRBD1 (6 bases). Germline V gives CDR1 MNHNY, CDR2 SVGAGI (reference sequence). The V end was cut by 5 bases, the J end by 5 bases, with 18 bases between. The CDR3 consists of 15 residues. CDR3: CASSPHDRPHTEAFF. The CDR3 DNA reads TGTGCCAGCAGTCCCCACGACAGGCCCCATACTGAAGCTTTCTTT.

V is TRBV11-2 and J is TRBJ1-4, with D maybe TRBD1 (6 bases). Germline V lookup: CDR1 SGHAT, CDR2 FQNNGV. This CDR3 has 14 amino acids. The V and J ends lost 1 base and 8 bases respectively, with 11 bases between them. CDR3 residues: CASSLAGRGEKLFF. DNA of the CDR3: TGTGCCAGCAGCTTAGCAGGGAGGGGGGAAAAACTGTTTTTT.

The chain recombines TRBV9 with TRBJ2-1, with unresolved D. V lost 3 bases to trimming and J lost 4 bases, with 14 bases between them. CDR3 length equals 15 residues. The germline V gene has CDR1 SGDLS and CDR2 YYNGEE. The CDR3 spells CASSEAAAIYNEQFF. CDR3 bases: TGTGCCAGCAGCGAGGCAGCCGCTATATACAATGAGCAGTTCTTC.

V usage is TRBV25-1 and J usage is TRBJ1-2; D remains unclear. Germline assignment: CDR1 MGHDK and CDR2 SYGVNS. This CDR3 is built from 15 residues. Trimming removed 7 bases at V and 4 bases at J, with 19 bases between. The CDR3 region has the DNA TGTGCCAGCACCAGATCGGGTAACCTAGGCTATGGCTACACCTTC. This translates into CASTRSGNLGYGYTF.

The chain recombines TRBV6-5 with TRBJ1-1; D is undetermined. Deletions cut 6 bases from V and 3 bases from J, with 14 bases between. This CDR3 region has 14 residues. Germline V gene data show CDR1 as MNHEY and CDR2 as SVGAGI. In nucleotides, the CDR3 is TGTGCCAGCAGCCCGAATGGGAGAGACACTGAAGCTTTCTTT. It translates to CASSPNGRDTEAFF.